What follows is one T cell receptor (beta chain) and its context. This record comes from a study of chemoradiotherapy in HPV16-positive cancers. This table comes from immunoSEQ multiplex PCR, and its TCRdb copy is limited to in-frame clones, with some not included. This table holds over 20,000 clones, over 75% found once. Trimming pared 7 bases from V and 2 bases from J, leaving 17 bases between. This CDR3 contains 15 residues. CDR1 and CDR2 (germline): MNHNS, SASEGT. The sequence was obtained from a human donor with HPV-associated anogenital cancer. The chain recombines TRBV6-1 with TRBJ1-2; perhaps TRBD1 as D (6 bases). Sequencing was performed on blood, taken from a patient who underwent chemoradiotherapy. Here the CDR3 DNA reads TGTGCCAGCACTGAGGGGGGGGCCCCGAACTATGGCTACACCTTC. Protein sequence: CASTEGGAPNYGYTF.